A single sample is the source of the 9 T cell receptor beta chains below, sequenced in a study of blood T cell repertoires in COVID-19 (dated by TCRdb to about 2020). Library preparation was by the immunoSEQ multiplex PCR assay. This is the immuneACCESS table as TCRdb keeps it, with only in-frame sequences that have V and J called. A part of the clones is gone; compared with another copy, unresolved V genes explain less than half, and the rest is unexplained. In this sample the table shows around 54,000 clones, 81% of which occur a single time. Approximately 5.3% of the sample is taken by the ten largest. The sequenced sample consisted of peripheral blood. These receptors originate from a woman aged 55-75 years with acute or convalescent COVID-19.

The chain couples TRBV5-6 to TRBJ2-5; a possible D gene is TRBD2 (6 bases). The V end was cut by 4 bases, the J end by 5 bases, with 12 bases between. Germline assignment: CDR1 SGHDT and CDR2 YYEEEE. The CDR3 extends over 13 amino acids. Written as DNA, the CDR3 is TGTGCCAGCAGCCCAGGGAGGTGGGAGACCCAGTACTTC. This sequence encodes CASSPGRWETQYF. Using reference TRBV5-6 and TRBJ2-5 for the parts outside the CDR3, the full variable domain is DAGVTQSPTHLIKTRGQQVTLRCSPKSGHDTVSWYQQALGQGPQFIFQYYEEEERQRGNFPDRFSGHQFPNYSSELNVNALLLGDSALYLCASSPGRWETQYFGPGTRLLVL.

There are a few counts of this clone. CDR3 nucleotides: TGTGCCTCGACCCAGACACTCATAACGTCTGGAAACACCATATATTTT. The encoded protein is CASTQTLITSGNTIYF. The chain joins TRBV30 to TRBJ1-3, with D hard to call. With 7 bases removed from V and 1 base from J, the gap between germline ends came to 20 bases. The length of the CDR3 is 16 residues. Germline V gives CDR1 GTSNPN, CDR2 SVGIG (reference sequence).

V gene TRBV18 combines with J gene TRBJ1-5; possibly TRBD1 for D (6 bases). The germline CDR1 and CDR2 sequences are KGHSH and LQKENI. V was cut by 3 bases and J by 4 bases, with 7 bases left in between. The CDR3 is 13 residues long. CDR3 nucleotide sequence: TGTGCCAGCTCACCGGACAGAAATCAGCCCCAGCATTTT. Translated: CASSPDRNQPQHF.

This clone is a singleton in its sample. Here the CDR3 DNA reads TGTGCCAGCAGCTTGGAGCTAGCGGCAGATACGCAGTATTTT. As protein: CASSLELAADTQYF. The chain combines TRBV5-4 with TRBJ2-3; TRBD2 agrees at 7 bases. This CDR3 is 14 amino acids long. The ends lost 0 bases at V and 4 bases at J; junction bases unmatched: 2. Germline V gene sequence: CDR1 SGHNT, CDR2 YYREEE (reference sequence).

This rearrangement joins TRBV4-1 to TRBJ2-3, with 13 bases matching TRBD2. This CDR3 region has 17 residues. Germline trimming cut 1 base from V and 6 bases from J; bases unmatched to any gene: 7. CDR1 and CDR2 from the germline V gene are MGHRA and YSYEKL. CDR3 residues: CASSQGTSGGFMDTQYF. The CDR3 region has the DNA TGCGCCAGCAGCCAAGGGACTAGCGGGGGTTTTATGGATACGCAGTATTTT.

This sequence joins TRBV2 and TRBJ2-1; 10 bases align to TRBD2. Trimming removed 3 bases from V and 3 bases from J; junction bases left unmatched: 5. This CDR3 has 16 amino acids. Germline CDR1 and CDR2: SNHLY and FYNNEI. CDR3 in amino acids: CASSEPRTSGYNEQFF. As DNA, the CDR3 is TGTGCCAGCAGTGAGCCCAGGACTAGCGGCTACAATGAGCAGTTCTTC.

The rearrangement uses TRBV19 and TRBJ1-5; 9 nucleotides align to TRBD1. Germline trimming cut 9 bases from V and 6 bases from J; bases unmatched to any gene: 6. The CDR3 is 13 residues long. CDR1 LNHDA and CDR2 SQIVND come from the germline V gene (reference sequence). CDR3 loop: CASRTGVTQPQHF. CDR3 sequence (DNA): TGTGCCAGCAGGACAGGGGTGACTCAGCCCCAGCATTTT.

The rearrangement joins TRBV5-4 to TRBJ2-4, with TRBD1 identical over 8 bases. This CDR3 contains 16 residues. The ends lost 4 bases at V and 4 bases at J; junction bases unmatched: 10. Germline V gives CDR1 SGHNT, CDR2 YYREEE (reference sequence). Here the CDR3 DNA reads TGTGCCAGCAGCCTAGACCCTACAGGGGGAAAAAACATTCAGTACTTC. Encoded protein: CASSLDPTGGKNIQYF.

The rearrangement joins TRBV29-1 to TRBJ2-1; D is unclear. This CDR3 is built from 13 residues. The ends were cut back, 7 bases at V and 0 bases at J, with 10 bases in the middle. CDR1 and CDR2 (germline): SQVTM, ANQGSEA. CDR3 region: CSGTRSSYNEQFF. Written as DNA, the CDR3 is TGCAGCGGCACTCGAAGCTCCTACAATGAGCAGTTCTTC.